Below are 9 T cell receptor beta chains sequenced from a single sample in a study of blood T cells in healthy people across ages. A sample-barcoded 5' primer and a J-beta primer mix were used in a second PCR of roughly 6 to 11 cycles. Each CDR3 protein is one row after TCRdb ran MiXCR on the 5' RACE reads. Here the sample spans under 2,000,000 distinct CDR3 sequences, roughly 50% being singletons. Sequences were obtained from blood. All receptors come from a woman between 40 and 55 years old in good health.

This clonotype was recorded a few times. The CDR3 bases are TGCGCCAGCAGGGTTACTAGCGGCTTGGCCTACAATGAGCAGTTCTTC. Residues: CASRVTSGLAYNEQFF. This chain joins TRBV5-1 and TRBJ2-1, with 8 bases fitting TRBD2. The CDR3 totals 16 residues. With 5 bases clipped from V and 2 bases from J, the junction kept 9 bases outside the gene matches. Germline CDR1 reads SGHRS; CDR2 reads YFSETQ.

The chain links TRBV4-3 to TRBJ2-7, with D possibly being TRBD1 (5 bases). The V end lost 0 bases, the J end lost 4 bases, and 16 bases lay between the germline ends. The CDR3 runs 16 residues. Germline V gene sequence: CDR1 LGHNA, CDR2 YSLEER. The CDR3 loop is CASSQDPGHLCYEQYF. CDR3 in DNA: TGCGCCAGCAGCCAAGACCCAGGGCATTTATGTTACGAGCAGTACTTC.

The genes are TRBV5-8 and TRBJ2-7; D gene unclear. CDR1 SGHTS and CDR2 YDEGEE come from the germline V gene. The CDR3 covers 13 residues. Trimming removed 3 bases from V and 5 bases from J, with 12 bases in between. In DNA, the CDR3 is TGTGCCAGCAGCTATCAGGTGCTCGACGAGCAGTACTTC. This gives the protein CASSYQVLDEQYF.

V gene TRBV29-1 combines with J gene TRBJ2-5; possibly TRBD2 for D (7 bases). CDR3 length: 13 residues. The germline gives CDR1 SQVTM, CDR2 ANQGSEA. Trimming cost V 4 bases and J 5 bases, with 14 bases left between them. CDR3 nucleotides: TGCAGCGTTGGAGAGGGGGGGAGGGAGACCCAGTACTTC. Encoded protein: CSVGEGGRETQYF.

The rearrangement uses TRBV12-3 or TRBV12-4 and TRBJ1-1; 8 positions match TRBD1. Germline trimming cut 5 bases from V and 0 bases from J; bases unmatched to any gene: 8. The CDR3 sequence is 16 residues long. CDR3 DNA: TGTGCCAGCAGTCCCCGGGACAGGCCCATGAACACTGAAGCTTTCTTT. Encoded protein: CASSPRDRPMNTEAFF.

J is TRBJ2-2 and V is TRBV5-1, with TRBD2 matching 7 bases. Germline V lookup: CDR1 SGHRS, CDR2 YFSETQ. This CDR3 spans 17 amino acids. Trimming cost V 3 bases and J 3 bases; bases outside gene matches: 11. This CDR3 is CASSSPLADGDTGELFF. CDR3 bases: TGCGCCAGCAGCTCCCCTCTAGCGGACGGGGACACCGGGGAGCTGTTTTTT.

V gene TRBV6-5 combines with J gene TRBJ2-7; D assignment may be TRBD1 or TRBD2 (5 bases each). Per the germline V gene, CDR1 is MNHEY and CDR2 is SVGAGI. The CDR3 covers 16 residues. V was trimmed by 4 bases and J by 4 bases, leaving 20 bases between them. Written as DNA, the CDR3 is TGTGCCAGCAGTTCTCCCGGGGCCCATCCCAGTTACGAGCAGTACTTC. This translates into CASSSPGAHPSYEQYF.

The V call is TRBV6-1, the J call TRBJ1-5; D is uncertain. The ends were cut back, 6 bases at V and 0 bases at J, with 9 bases in the middle. Germline CDR1 and CDR2: MNHNS and SASEGT. CDR3 length: 14 amino acids. CDR3 residues: CASSDLISNQPQHF. CDR3 coding DNA: TGTGCCAGCAGCGACCTGATTAGCAATCAGCCCCAGCATTTT.

The sample holds a few counts of this clonotype. The J gene is TRBJ2-1, the V gene TRBV20-1; D ambiguous. V lost 7 bases and J 4 bases, leaving 11 bases between the germline ends. Germline CDR1 is DFQATT and CDR2 is SNEGSKA (reference sequence). This CDR3 region has 12 residues. CDR3 region: CSVTGNYNEQFF. DNA for the CDR3: TGCAGTGTTACTGGGAATTACAATGAGCAGTTCTTC.